This T cell receptor (beta chain) was recovered during a study of CD8 T cells in ankylosing spondylitis. V shed 6 bases and J 0 bases; nucleotides not matched to a gene: 3. Germline lookup yields CDR1 SNHLY and CDR2 FYNNEI. The CDR3 extends over 16 amino acids. One entry per CDR3 protein results from TCRdb running MiXCR on the 5' RACE reads. The sample lists over 110,000 distinct CDR3 sequences, roughly 8.3% occurring once. This clonotype has a count of ten or more. Input material: synovial fluid, either unsorted or a sorted T cell fraction (not recorded which). The J gene is TRBJ2-6, the V gene TRBV2, with 9 positions matching TRBD1. The receptor's source is a male donor with ankylosing spondylitis. The CDR3, as DNA: TGTGCCAGCAGCAGGACAGGGGACTCTGGGGCCAACGTCCTGACTTTC. Translation: CASSRTGDSGANVLTF.